Listed below are T cell receptor beta chains from one sample, sequenced in a study of blood T cells in healthy people across ages. In TCRdb, the 5' RACE reads were re-called with MiXCR into one record per CDR3 protein. The sample lists more than 800,000 distinct CDR3 sequences; less than 50% were seen once. The specimen sequenced was blood. The receptors come from a woman aged 60 to 75 in good health. Each CDR3 is given with its conserved first and last residue. A D gene is named only where the DNA matches it firmly. The listing skips clone size in some rows; elsewhere it reads once, few, many or a size class.

few,TRBJ1-5,.,TRBV6-2/TRBV6-3,CASRGTGLNQPQHF,TGTGCCAGCAGGGGCACAGGCCTCAATCAGCCCCAGCATTTT
few,TRBJ2-3,.,TRBV10-3,CAISESTNTDTQYF,TGTGCCATCAGTGAGTCGACCAACACAGATACGCAGTATTTT
.,TRBJ2-3,TRBD2,TRBV4-2,CASSQVWASGRDRRGTDTQYF,TGTGCCAGCAGCCAAGTGTGGGCTAGCGGGAGAGATCGGAGGGGCACAGATACGCAGTATTTT
.,TRBJ2-1,TRBD2,TRBV7-2,CASSRLAGVGANEQFF,TGTGCCAGCAGCCGACTAGCGGGTGTCGGCGCCAATGAGCAGTTCTTC
few,TRBJ2-1,.,TRBV10-3,CAISDREKSYNEQFF,TGTGCCATCAGTGATAGGGAGAAGTCCTACAATGAGCAGTTCTTC
.,TRBJ2-7,.,TRBV12-3/TRBV12-4,CASSFGGGISEQYF,TGTGCCAGTAGCTTTGGGGGTGGGATCTCCGAGCAGTACTTC
.,TRBJ2-1,TRBD2,TRBV3-1,CASSPQPGLAGMDEQFF,TGTGCCAGCAGCCCCCAGCCGGGACTAGCGGGAATGGATGAGCAGTTCTTC
.,TRBJ2-5,TRBD2,TRBV29-1,CSVNRPSGVQETQYF,TGCAGCGTTAACCGGCCTAGCGGAGTTCAAGAGACCCAGTACTTC
.,TRBJ2-3,TRBD2,TRBV14,CASSQDWTSGTDTQYF,TGTGCCAGCAGCCAAGACTGGACTAGCGGCACAGATACGCAGTATTTT
.,TRBJ2-5,TRBD2,TRBV6-1,CASSEQAGGPKETQYF,TGTGCCAGCAGTGAACAAGCGGGAGGGCCCAAAGAGACCCAGTACTTC
.,TRBJ1-5,TRBD1,TRBV25-1,CASSEGTGDSNQPQHF,TGTGCCAGCAGTGAAGGGACAGGGGATAGCAATCAGCCCCAGCATTTT
many,TRBJ2-7,.,TRBV7-2,CASSYGETYEQYF,TGTGCCAGCAGCTACGGAGAGACCTACGAGCAGTACTTC
.,TRBJ2-1,.,TRBV20-1,CSARDPGLSYNEQFF,TGCAGTGCTAGAGACCCGGGACTTTCCTACAATGAGCAGTTCTTC
.,TRBJ2-7,.,TRBV3-1,CASSQDPRTTYEQYF,TGTGCCAGCAGCCAAGATCCGAGAACAACCTACGAGCAGTACTTC
.,TRBJ1-4,.,TRBV6-1,CASSETSGTNEKLFF,TGTGCCAGCAGTGAAACCTCCGGGACAAATGAAAAACTGTTTTTT
.,TRBJ2-3,.,TRBV9,CASSFQQEGADTQYF,TGTGCCAGCAGCTTCCAGCAGGAGGGAGCAGATACGCAGTATTTT
.,TRBJ1-2,.,TRBV12-3/TRBV12-4,CASLRPFGPNYGYTF,TGTGCCAGTTTACGGCCCTTCGGACCTAACTATGGCTACACCTTC
many,TRBJ2-2,TRBD2,TRBV2,CASIRKSGAGNTGELFF,TGTGCCAGCATTCGGAAAAGCGGGGCCGGAAACACCGGGGAGCTGTTTTTT
.,TRBJ2-3,TRBD2,TRBV13,CASSILRLSGRRDTQYF,TGTGCCAGCAGCATCTTACGACTCAGCGGGAGGAGGGATACGCAGTATTTT
.,TRBJ1-1,.,TRBV6-5,CASSYSGNMNTEAFF,TGTGCCAGCAGTTACTCTGGCAATATGAACACTGAAGCTTTCTTT
.,TRBJ2-7,.,TRBV20-1,CSASFSELSYEQYF,TGCAGTGCTAGCTTTAGCGAATTGTCCTACGAGCAGTACTTC
.,TRBJ1-1,TRBD1,TRBV25-1,CASRAGTGGYTEAFF,TGTGCCAGCAGGGCCGGGACAGGGGGCTACACTGAAGCTTTCTTT
.,TRBJ2-3,TRBD2,TRBV20-1,CSAYPVRTSGLTDTQYF,TGCAGTGCTTATCCGGTTCGGACTAGCGGTCTCACAGATACGCAGTATTTT
few,TRBJ2-3,TRBD1,TRBV10-3,CAISESGRQGITDTQYF,TGTGCCATCAGTGAGTCTGGACGACAGGGGATCACAGATACGCAGTATTTT
once,TRBJ2-7,TRBD2,TRBV4-2,CASGHLTSGIYEQYF,TGTGCCAGCGGCCACTTGACTAGCGGGATTTACGAGCAGTACTTC
.,TRBJ2-7,TRBD2,TRBV25-1,CASSEYPLAGAPYEQYF,TGTGCCAGCAGTGAATATCCGCTAGCGGGGGCCCCCTACGAGCAGTACTTC
.,TRBJ1-6,.,TRBV7-6,CASSLSPRRTGKNSPLHF,TGTGCCAGCAGCTTATCACCTAGAAGAACAGGGAAGAATTCACCCCTCCACTTT